This TCR beta chain was sequenced during a study of shared clonotypes between healthy human individuals (dated by TCRdb to 2018 to 2020). Background for the entire study: The cohort included three men and two women between 18 and 49 years of age. Blood TCR repertoires of a handful of healthy adults were deeply sequenced to estimate repertoire size and the extent of clonotype sharing between individuals. Per donor, leukapheresis produced somewhere between about 0.94 and 9.5 billion PBMCs. To increase sequencing depth and limit assay-specific biases, TCR repertoire library preparation and sequencing were carried out by different laboratories using diverse techniques. For each donor, CD4 naive and CD4 memory were each given three plates, CD8 naive was given two plates, and CD8 memory was given one plate.

A note on this clone: The antigen it recognizes is unknown. Nothing much larger sits one base from this clone, and base qualities are not available.

TCR CDR3 regions were amplified from genomic DNA by multiplex PCR using the deep immunoSEQ assay. Extracted genomic DNA from each cell subset was distributed evenly across all wells of several immunoSEQ 96-well plates, and each plate was treated as a replicate. For sorted subsets, each replicate PCR was loaded with around 200 ng genomic DNA, equivalent to 25,000 to 35,000 T cell genomes. The purified libraries were quantified using a Qubit 3.0 fluorometer, sized with a Bioanalyzer 2100, and then quantified again using the KAPA Library Quantification kit. Each immunoSEQ 96-well plate was sequenced on its own single-read 150-cycle Illumina NextSeq 550 flow cell. The published analysis was carried out like this. Because the immunoSEQ output held only junctional sequences and lacked quality scores, the filtering could not match the filtering applied to full-length reads. Sequences were annotated with PyIR, a Python wrapper for IgBLAST v1.9, using IMGT germline references to assign V/J genes and CDR3. Reads were removed for weak V/J assignments (E-value above 1e-6), missing CDR3, stop codons, out-of-frame junctions, or ambiguous translated residues. V3J clonotypes were defined as sequences sharing the same inferred V gene, J gene, and CDR3 amino acid sequence. Percentage overlap between repertoires was calculated by dividing the number of shared unique clonotypes by the size of the smaller repertoire. Repertoire richness was assessed with RTK rarefaction, the Chao1 estimator, and Recon v2.1 estimates of unobserved clonotypes. Generation probabilities were computed with OLGA for all TCRbeta clonotypes obtained by the gDNA method from a handful of donors. TCRdb limited this immuneACCESS table to in-frame rearrangements with V and J called. A share of clones is missing; checked studies link under half to unresolved V genes, and the rest is unexplained. D and trimming were read from the DNA, whereas the V and J calls and clone size are those reported in that table. The sample table holds about 2 million clones, of which roughly 94% were seen once. The ten largest clones capture 1.2% of the sample.

CD8 naive samples were obtained by positive selection for CCR7 among CD45RO-negative cells, yielding a CD45RA+CCR7+ population from which TemRA cells were excluded. The donors were healthy, HIV-negative adults with no recently reported acute infections or vaccinations. Every donor was a Caucasian adult living in Nashville, Tennessee, USA. After blood collection by leukapheresis, PBMCs were isolated using Ficoll-Histopaque density gradient centrifugation and then cryopreserved in the vapor phase of liquid nitrogen. Purity and quantity of every magnetically sorted T cell population were checked by analytical flow cytometry. Genomic DNA was isolated from each sorted fraction and quantified by UV absorbance on a Nanodrop 2000c. The research as a whole found: Incomplete sequencing was indicated by rarefaction of sorted-subset datasets, despite the large sequencing depth. When four donors were compared, the shared fraction of clonotypes was about 5% for naive CD4, around 3.6% for naive CD8, 2.3% for memory CD4, and under 0.5% for memory CD8. Clonotypes shared by all four sorted-subset donors showed higher generation probabilities than non-shared clonotypes. Based on pairwise subsampling, the degree of clonotype sharing among donors was expected to be affected by sequencing depth. Only blood was sampled, and tissue TCR repertoires likely differ from those in blood. Because the study included a small number of donors, the genetic and exposure-history diversity represented was limited. Larger estimated clonotype richness was generally found for naive subsets than for memory subsets.

This clonotype was sampled from a young man in good health. Sequenced: naive CD8+ T cells sorted from blood. The meaning of the sample's cell subset or site label: CD45RA+CCR7+.

The CDR3 corresponds to CASIGSGSPGNTIYF. The DNA sequence is TGTGCCAGCATCGGATCGGGCAGCCCTGGAAACACCATATATTTT. The V and J genes are TRBV6-6 and TRBJ1-3, with the D gene not clear enough to name. CDR1 and CDR2, per the germline V gene (reference sequence), are MNHNY and SVGAGI. From the cysteine up to the phenylalanine, the CDR3 has a length of 15 residues. Kept here is only the CDR3 DNA, which spans 45 bases and is read in frame from base 1. V is cut by 7 bases and J by 2 bases, and the space between the germline ends is 15 bases.